This TCR beta chain was captured in a study of T cells in Graves' hyperthyroidism and ophthalmopathy. Study overall: The blood sample was taken at first diagnosis, before treatment began. Points from the study as a whole: Stable hyperthyroidism and ophthalmopathy were separated using 13 V-J signatures.

The source of the PBMCs was around 10 ml of fresh peripheral blood. Using RNA transcripts as the source, TCR beta CDR3 regions were amplified. A first-round RT-PCR of the TCR CDR3 used the HTBI primer set. TCRdb analysed the multiplex PCR reads with MiXCR anew, one entry per CDR3 protein. The sample shows about 420,000 distinct CDR3 sequences, 12% to 15% of them seen only once. As to this clonotype: The antigen remains undetermined.

This CDR3 is 10 amino acids long. The V gene's germline CDR1 is DFQATT and CDR2 SNEGSKA (reference sequence). Trimming removed 6 bases at V and 7 bases at J, with 6 bases between. The sample comprised blood. The chain recombines TRBV20-1 with TRBJ2-2; no firm D call. This TCR derives from a young woman with Graves' hyperthyroidism. This chain's CDR3 is CSAWDGELFF. CDR3 coding DNA: TGCAGTGCCTGGGACGGGGAGCTGTTTTTT.